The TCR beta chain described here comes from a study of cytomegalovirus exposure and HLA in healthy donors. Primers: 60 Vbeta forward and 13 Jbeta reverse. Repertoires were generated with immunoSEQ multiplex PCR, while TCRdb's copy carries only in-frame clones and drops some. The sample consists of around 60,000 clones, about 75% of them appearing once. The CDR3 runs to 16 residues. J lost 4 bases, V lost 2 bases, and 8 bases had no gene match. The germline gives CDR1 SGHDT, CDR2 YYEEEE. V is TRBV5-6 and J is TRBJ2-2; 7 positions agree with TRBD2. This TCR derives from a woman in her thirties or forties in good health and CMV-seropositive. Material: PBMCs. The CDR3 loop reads CASSFGLGASTGELFF. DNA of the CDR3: TGTGCCAGCAGCTTTGGACTAGGAGCGAGCACCGGGGAGCTGTTTTTT.